These 5 T cell receptor gamma chains share one sample of origin, sequenced in a study of γδ T cells in repeated Plasmodium falciparum infection. TCRdb re-analyzed the multiplex PCR reads via CATT. The repertoire consists of around 25,000 gamma-chain clones, with approximately 2.9% occurring once and the leading ten covering approximately 30%. Gammadelta T cells were flow-sorted from PBMC into Vgamma9/Vdelta2+ and Vdelta2-negative populations for bulk analysis. The sample comprised gamma-delta T cells from blood. The receptors stem from a pool of human donors (malaria-infected and uninfected, not separated).

A few counts support this clone. The translation of this DNA and the TCRdb protein of a much larger clone differ at residue 8, probably owing to a read error; the protein shown here is translated from the DNA. The genes are TRGV9 and TRGJ1 or TRGJ2. Germline matching of the DNA provided the J gene here, since TCRdb leaves it blank. Losses at the gene ends were 3 bases for V and 5 bases for J; bases not matched to a gene: 7. The CDR3 has 13 residues. Germline loops: CDR1 GITISATS, CDR2 ISYDGTV (reference sequence). This CDR3 reads CALWELPDYKKLF. The DNA of the CDR3 is TGTGCCTTGTGGGAGTTACCGGATTATAAGAAACTCTTT.

This clone appeared many times. A much bigger clone sits one base away, suggesting this may be a read error. The limits of the CDR3 on the DNA are not certain, so only TCRdb's listed CDR3 is given. A V gene of TRGV5 was called, but no J gene was assigned. The CDR3 spans 32 residues, counting both ends. CDR1 and CDR2 (germline): VINAFY, YDVSNSKD. This chain's CDR3 is CATWDRLGIIRNSLAVEQHLLSQVSIGRIQHF.

This clone was detected many times. This likely reflects a read error, since a far larger clone is one base away. Other DNA sequences within the sample encode an identical CDR3. The V gene is listed as TRGV2; no J gene was called. The CDR3 is 14 amino acids. Germline V CDR1 and CDR2: EGSNGY, YDSYNSKV. The CDR3 loop is CATWDLENYYKKLF. The CDR3 DNA follows: TGTGCCACCTGGGACCTCGAGAATTATTATAAGAAACTCTTC.

This clone appeared a few times. The likely explanation is a read error, given a far larger clone one base away. The DNA is left out, because the CDR3 cannot be placed on it with certainty; the CDR3 is given as TCRdb lists it. V gene TRGV9 was called; the J gene was not. Germline V gene data show CDR1 as GITISATS and CDR2 as ISYDGTV (reference sequence). The CDR3 length equals 27 residues, ends included. The CDR3 sequence is CALFQRNSLAVEQHLLSQVSIGRIQHF.

Concerning this clone: A far bigger clonotype differs at one base, so this is likely a read error. The same CDR3 arises from other DNA sequences in this sample as well. The chain uses TRGV9 and TRGJP. Matching the DNA to germline supplied the J gene, which TCRdb does not give. The CDR3 sequence is 18 residues long. The germline gives CDR1 GITISATS, CDR2 ISYDGTV (reference sequence). V lost 0 bases and J lost 7; bases outside the gene matches: 9. For the CDR3, the DNA is TGTGCCTTGTGGGAGGTGACCCAATCTGAGTTGGGCAAAAAAATCAAGGTATTT. Amino acid sequence: CALWEVTQSELGKKIKVF.